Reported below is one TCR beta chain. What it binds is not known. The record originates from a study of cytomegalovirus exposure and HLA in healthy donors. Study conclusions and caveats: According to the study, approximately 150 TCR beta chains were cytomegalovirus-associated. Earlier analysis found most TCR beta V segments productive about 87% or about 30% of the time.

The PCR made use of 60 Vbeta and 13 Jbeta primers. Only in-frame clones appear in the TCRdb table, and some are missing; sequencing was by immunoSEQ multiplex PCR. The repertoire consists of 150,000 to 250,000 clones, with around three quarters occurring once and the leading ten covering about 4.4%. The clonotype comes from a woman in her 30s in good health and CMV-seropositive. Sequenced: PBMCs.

The CDR3: CASSTPGSASGGETQYF. The CDR3 DNA reads as TGTGCCAGCAGTACGCCAGGGTCGGCTAGCGGAGGAGAGACCCAGTACTTC. J is TRBJ2-5 and V is TRBV7-6; 7 bases match TRBD2. The ends lost 6 bases at V and 4 bases at J; junction bases unmatched: 17. The CDR3 extends over 17 amino acids. CDR1 and CDR2 from the germline V gene are SGHVS and FNYEAQ.